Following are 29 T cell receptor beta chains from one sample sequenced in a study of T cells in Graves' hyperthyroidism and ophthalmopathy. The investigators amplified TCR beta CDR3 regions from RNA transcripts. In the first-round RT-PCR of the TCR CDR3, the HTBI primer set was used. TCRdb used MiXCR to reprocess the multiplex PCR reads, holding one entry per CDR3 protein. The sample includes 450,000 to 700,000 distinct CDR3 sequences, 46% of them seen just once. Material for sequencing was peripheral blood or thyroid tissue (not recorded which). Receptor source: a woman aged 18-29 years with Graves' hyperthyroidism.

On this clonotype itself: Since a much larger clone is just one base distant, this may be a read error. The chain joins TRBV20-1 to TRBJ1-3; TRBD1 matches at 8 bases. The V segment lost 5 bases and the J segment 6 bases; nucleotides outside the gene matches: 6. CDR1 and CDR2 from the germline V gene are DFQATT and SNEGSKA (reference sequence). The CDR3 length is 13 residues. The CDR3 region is CSAPDREPNTIYF. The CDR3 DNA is TGCAGTGCTCCGGACAGGGAGCCAAACACCATATATTTT.

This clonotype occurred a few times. The CDR3, as DNA: TGTGCCAGCAGCGTAGTGACAGGGTCTGGCTACACCTTC. It codes for CASSVVTGSGYTF. This rearrangement joins TRBV9 to TRBJ1-2; 7 bases fit TRBD1. V lost 0 bases to trimming and J lost 7 bases; unmatched junction nucleotides: 3. This CDR3 has 13 amino acids. The germline gives CDR1 SGDLS, CDR2 YYNGEE.

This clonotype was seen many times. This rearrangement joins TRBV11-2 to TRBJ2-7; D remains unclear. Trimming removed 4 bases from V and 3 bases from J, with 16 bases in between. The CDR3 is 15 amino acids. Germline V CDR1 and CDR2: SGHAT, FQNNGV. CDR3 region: CASSSNSRYNYEQYF. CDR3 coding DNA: TGTGCCAGCAGCTCAAATAGTAGGTACAACTACGAGCAGTACTTC.

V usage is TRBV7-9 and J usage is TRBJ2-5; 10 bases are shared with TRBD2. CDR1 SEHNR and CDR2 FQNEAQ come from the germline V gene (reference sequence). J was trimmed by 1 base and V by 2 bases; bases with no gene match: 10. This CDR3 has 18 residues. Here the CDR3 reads CASSLRLLAGVGQETQYF. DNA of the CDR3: TGTGCCAGCAGCTTACGTCTTCTAGCGGGAGTCGGCCAAGAGACCCAGTACTTC.

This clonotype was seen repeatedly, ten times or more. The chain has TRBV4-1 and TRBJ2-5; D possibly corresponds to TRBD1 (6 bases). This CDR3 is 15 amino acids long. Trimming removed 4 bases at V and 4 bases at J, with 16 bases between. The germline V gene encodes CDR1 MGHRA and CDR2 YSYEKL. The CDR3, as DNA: TGCGCCAGCAGCCCAGAACAGGGCGGCGTAGAGACCCAGTACTTC. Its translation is CASSPEQGGVETQYF.

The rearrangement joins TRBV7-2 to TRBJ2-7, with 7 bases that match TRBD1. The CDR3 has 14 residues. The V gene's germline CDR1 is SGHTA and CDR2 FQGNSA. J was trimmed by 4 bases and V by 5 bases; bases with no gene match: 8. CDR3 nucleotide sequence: TGTGCCAGCAGCCAGCAGGGGACAGAGTACGAGCAGTACTTC. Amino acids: CASSQQGTEYEQYF.

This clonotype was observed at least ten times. Here the CDR3 DNA reads TGTGCCACTACGCGGGCTGTGGACACTGAAGCTTTCTTT. This sequence encodes CATTRAVDTEAFF. The V and J genes are TRBV19 and TRBJ1-1; no firm D call. Trimming stripped 10 bases from V and 3 bases from J, with 15 bases between. Germline assignment: CDR1 LNHDA and CDR2 SQIVND (reference sequence). This CDR3 is 13 amino acids long.

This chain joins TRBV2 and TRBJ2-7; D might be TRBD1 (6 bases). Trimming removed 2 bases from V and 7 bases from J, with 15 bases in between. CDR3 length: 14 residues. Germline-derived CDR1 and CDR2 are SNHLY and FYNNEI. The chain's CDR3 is CASSEPGESDEQYF. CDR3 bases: TGTGCCAGCAGTGAACCAGGGGAGAGCGATGAGCAGTACTTC.

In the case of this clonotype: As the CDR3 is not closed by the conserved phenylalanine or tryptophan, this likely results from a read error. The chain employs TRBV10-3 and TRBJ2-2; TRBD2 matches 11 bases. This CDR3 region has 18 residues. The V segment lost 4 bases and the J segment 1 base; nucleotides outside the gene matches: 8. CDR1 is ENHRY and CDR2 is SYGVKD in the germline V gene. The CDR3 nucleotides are TGTGCCATCAGTGGCTCCCTAACTAGCGGGAGGAACACCGGGGAGCTGTTTTCT. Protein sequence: CAISGSLTSGRNTGELFS.

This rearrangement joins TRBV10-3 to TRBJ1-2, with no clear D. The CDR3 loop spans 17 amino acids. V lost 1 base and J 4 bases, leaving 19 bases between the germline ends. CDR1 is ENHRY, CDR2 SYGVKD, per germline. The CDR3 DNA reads TGTGCCATCAGTGAGTTAGAAGGGTCCGGTGCTGTCTATGGCTACACCTTC. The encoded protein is CAISELEGSGAVYGYTF.

CDR3 loop: CSAGGTGPYEQYF. CDR3 nucleotide sequence: TGCAGTGCCGGGGGGACAGGGCCCTACGAGCAGTACTTC. This rearrangement joins TRBV20-1 to TRBJ2-7; TRBD1 aligns across 9 bases. Germline V gene lookup returns CDR1 DFQATT and CDR2 SNEGSKA (reference sequence). This CDR3 contains 13 residues. Unmatched junction bases numbered 5, after V lost 6 bases and J lost 2 bases.

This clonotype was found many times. CDR3 in amino acids: CASSLESRGPLETQYF. The CDR3, as DNA: TGTGCCAGCAGCTTAGAGTCCAGGGGGCCTCTGGAGACCCAGTACTTC. The chain links TRBV11-3 to TRBJ2-5, with 8 bases fitting TRBD1. The CDR3 is made up of 16 amino acids. The J segment lost 5 bases and the V segment lost 0 bases, leaving 8 bases of the junction unmatched. Germline V gene data show CDR1 as SGHNT and CDR2 as YENEEA.

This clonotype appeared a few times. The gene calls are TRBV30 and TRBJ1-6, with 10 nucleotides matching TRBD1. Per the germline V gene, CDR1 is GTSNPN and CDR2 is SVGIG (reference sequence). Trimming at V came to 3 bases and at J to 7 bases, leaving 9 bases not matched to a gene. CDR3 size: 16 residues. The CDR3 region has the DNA TGTGCCTGGAGCGGCGACAGGGGGCTGGGGAATTCACCCCTCCACTTT. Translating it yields CAWSGDRGLGNSPLHF.

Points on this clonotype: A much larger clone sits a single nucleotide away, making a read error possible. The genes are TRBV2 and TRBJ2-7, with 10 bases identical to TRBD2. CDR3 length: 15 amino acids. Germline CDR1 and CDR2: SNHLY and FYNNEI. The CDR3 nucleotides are TGTGCCAGCATAAGGACTAGCGGTCGAACCTACGTGCAGTACTTC. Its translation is CASIRTSGRTYVQYF.

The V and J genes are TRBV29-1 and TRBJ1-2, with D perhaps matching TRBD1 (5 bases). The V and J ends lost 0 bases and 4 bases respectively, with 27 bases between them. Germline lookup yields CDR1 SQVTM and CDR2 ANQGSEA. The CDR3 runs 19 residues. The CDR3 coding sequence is TGCAGCGTTGAAGATCGGACTAGCGGGGCCACCGGGCGGAGCTATGGCTACACCTTC. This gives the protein CSVEDRTSGATGRSYGYTF.

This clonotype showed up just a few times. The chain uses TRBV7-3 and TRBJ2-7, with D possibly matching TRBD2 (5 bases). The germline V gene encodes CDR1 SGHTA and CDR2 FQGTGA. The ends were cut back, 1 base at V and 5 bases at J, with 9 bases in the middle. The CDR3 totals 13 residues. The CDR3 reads CASSLISGHEQYF. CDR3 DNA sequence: TGTGCCAGCAGCTTAATCAGCGGCCACGAGCAGTACTTC.

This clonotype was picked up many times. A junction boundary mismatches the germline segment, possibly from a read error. This chain's CDR3 is CSVPAPKETRYF. CDR3 nucleotide sequence: TGCAGCGTACCGGCACCGAAAGAGACCCGGTACTTC. The chain links TRBV29-1 to TRBJ2-5; no firm D call. This CDR3 is built from 12 residues. Germline CDR1 and CDR2: SQVTM and ANQGSEA.

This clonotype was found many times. For the CDR3, the DNA is TGCGCCAGCAGCTCTACCGGACCTTGGCAGCAGTACTTC. Amino acids: CASSSTGPWQQYF. The rearrangement joins TRBV5-1 to TRBJ2-7; no reliable D call. This CDR3 spans 13 amino acids. CDR1 is SGHRS, CDR2 YFSETQ, per germline. V was shortened by 3 bases and J by 8 bases, with 15 bases between the two germline ends.

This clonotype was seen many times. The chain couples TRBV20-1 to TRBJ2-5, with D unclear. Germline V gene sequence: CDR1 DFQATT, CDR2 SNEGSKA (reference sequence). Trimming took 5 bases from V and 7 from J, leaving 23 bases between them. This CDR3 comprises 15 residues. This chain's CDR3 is CSAWVDGPIGGTQYF. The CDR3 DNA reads TGCAGTGCTTGGGTGGACGGGCCGATCGGTGGGACCCAGTACTTC.

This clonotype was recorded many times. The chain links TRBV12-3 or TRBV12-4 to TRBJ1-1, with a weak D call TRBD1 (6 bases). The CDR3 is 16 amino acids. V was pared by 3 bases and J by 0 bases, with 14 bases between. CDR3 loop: CASSLSGAGMNTEAFF. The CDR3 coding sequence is TGTGCCAGCAGTTTGTCGGGGGCAGGGATGAACACTGAAGCTTTCTTT.

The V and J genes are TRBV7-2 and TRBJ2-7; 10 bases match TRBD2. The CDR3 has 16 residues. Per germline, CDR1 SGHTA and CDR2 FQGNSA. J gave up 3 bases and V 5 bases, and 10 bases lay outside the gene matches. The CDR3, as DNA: TGTGCCAGCAGCAAATCCCGGGCTAGCGGGGGCTACGAGCAGTACTTC. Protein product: CASSKSRASGGYEQYF.

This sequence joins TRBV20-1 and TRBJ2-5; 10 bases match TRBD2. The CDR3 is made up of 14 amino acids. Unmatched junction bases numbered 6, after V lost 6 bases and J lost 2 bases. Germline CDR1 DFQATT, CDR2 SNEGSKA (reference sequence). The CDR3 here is CSASGTSDQETQYF. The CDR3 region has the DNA TGCAGTGCCAGTGGGACTAGCGATCAAGAGACCCAGTACTTC.

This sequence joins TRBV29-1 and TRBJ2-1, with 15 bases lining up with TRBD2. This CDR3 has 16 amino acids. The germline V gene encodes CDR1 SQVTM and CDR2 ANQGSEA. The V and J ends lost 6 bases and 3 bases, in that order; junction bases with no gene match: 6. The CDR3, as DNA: TGCAGCGTGGAGGGGACTAGCGGGAGGCTCTACAATGAGCAGTTCTTC. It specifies CSVEGTSGRLYNEQFF.

The CDR3 DNA reads TGTGCCAGTAGTTCTCAACTAGCGGGAGGCTACACCTTC. It encodes CASSSQLAGGYTF. This chain uses TRBV19 with TRBJ1-2; no reliable D call. Germline-derived CDR1 and CDR2 are LNHDA and SQIVND (reference sequence). The CDR3 extends over 13 amino acids. V dropped 5 bases and J dropped 8 bases, with 15 bases sitting between them.

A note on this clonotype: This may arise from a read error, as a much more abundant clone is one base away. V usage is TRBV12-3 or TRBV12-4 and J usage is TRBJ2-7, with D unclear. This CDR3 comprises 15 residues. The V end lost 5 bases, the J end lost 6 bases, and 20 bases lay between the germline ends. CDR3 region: CASSPTGPVTCEQYF. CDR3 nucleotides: TGTGCCAGCAGTCCCACCGGGCCAGTAACTTGCGAGCAGTACTTC.

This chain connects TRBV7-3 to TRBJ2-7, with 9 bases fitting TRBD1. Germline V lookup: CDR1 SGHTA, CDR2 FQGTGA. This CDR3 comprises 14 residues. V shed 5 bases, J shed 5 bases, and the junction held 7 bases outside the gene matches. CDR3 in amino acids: CASSPRDRADEQYF. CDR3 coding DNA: TGTGCCAGCAGCCCAAGGGACAGGGCGGACGAGCAGTACTTC.

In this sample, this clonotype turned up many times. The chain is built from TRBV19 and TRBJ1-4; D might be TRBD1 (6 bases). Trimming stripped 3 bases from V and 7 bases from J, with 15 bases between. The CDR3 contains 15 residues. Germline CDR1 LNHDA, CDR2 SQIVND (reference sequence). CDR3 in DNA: TGTGCCAGTAGTATGCAGAGGGCCAGGGGTGAAAAACTGTTTTTT. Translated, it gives CASSMQRARGEKLFF.

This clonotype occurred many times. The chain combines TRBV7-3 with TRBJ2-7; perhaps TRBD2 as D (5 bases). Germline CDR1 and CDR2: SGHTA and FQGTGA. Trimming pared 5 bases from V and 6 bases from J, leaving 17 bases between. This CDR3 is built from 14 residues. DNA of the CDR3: TGTGCCAGCAGCCCGACACTGGGGAGCCTCGAGCAGTACTTC. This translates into CASSPTLGSLEQYF. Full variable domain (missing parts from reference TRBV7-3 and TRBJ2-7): GAGVSQTPSNKVTEKGKYVELRCDPISGHTALYWYRQSLGQGPEFLIYFQGTGAADDSGLPNDRFFAVRPEGSVSTLKIQRTERGDSAVYLCASSPTLGSLEQYFGPGTRLTVT.

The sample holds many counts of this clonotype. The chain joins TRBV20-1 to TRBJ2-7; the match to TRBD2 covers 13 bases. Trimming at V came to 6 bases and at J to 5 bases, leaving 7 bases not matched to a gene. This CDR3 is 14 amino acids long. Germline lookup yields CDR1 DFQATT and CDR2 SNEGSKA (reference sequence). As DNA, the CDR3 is TGCAGTGCCACCGGGACTAGCGGGACTCACGAGCAGTACTTC. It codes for CSATGTSGTHEQYF.